Described below is a single TCR beta chain sequence and its context. This record comes from a study of blood T cell repertoires in COVID-19. Ages ranged from roughly 18 to 100 years, with residence in fewer than 25 US areas. Donors of Cohort 3 who recovered were those that had two negative PCRs, clearance, or symptom resolution. The repertoire was sequenced with immunoSEQ multiplex PCR; TCRdb's copy has only in-frame clones and lacks some. This table has about 200,000 clones, 87% appearing once. Unmatched junction bases numbered 7, after V lost 3 bases and J lost 10 bases. This CDR3 has 15 residues. The germline CDR1 and CDR2 sequences are KGHSH and LQKENI.

This chain links TRBV18 with TRBJ1-6, with 9 nucleotides matching TRBD1. The sequence came from a woman younger than 45 who had recovered from COVID-19. The sequenced material came from PBMCs or T cells enriched from blood (not recorded which). The CDR3 DNA reads TGTGCCAGCTCACCCCGGGACAGGGTGTTCTCACCCCTCCACTTT. It specifies CASSPRDRVFSPLHF.